What follows is one T cell receptor beta chain and its context. The antigen is not known. Profiling relied on immunoSEQ multiplex PCR, and the TCRdb table lists in-frame clones only, not all of them. The data hold some 78,000 clones, with 70% to 90% observed a single time. This CDR3 has 18 residues. Germline V gene sequence: CDR1 KGHSH, CDR2 LQKENI. V was pared by 3 bases and J by 2 bases, with 10 bases of the junction left unmatched. This entry belongs to a study of T cells in localized non-small cell lung cancer. Study observations and caveats: Uninvolved adjacent lung, not tumor, had the highest T cell clonality.

This clonotype originated in a man between 40 and 69 years old with stage I lung adenocarcinoma. The chain joins TRBV18 to TRBJ2-6, with TRBD1 matching over 7 bases. The sequences come from peripheral blood, collected before any cancer treatment. CDR3: CASSPSQGERPGANVLTF. CDR3 in DNA: TGTGCCAGCTCACCTTCTCAGGGGGAAAGGCCTGGGGCCAACGTCCTGACTTTC.